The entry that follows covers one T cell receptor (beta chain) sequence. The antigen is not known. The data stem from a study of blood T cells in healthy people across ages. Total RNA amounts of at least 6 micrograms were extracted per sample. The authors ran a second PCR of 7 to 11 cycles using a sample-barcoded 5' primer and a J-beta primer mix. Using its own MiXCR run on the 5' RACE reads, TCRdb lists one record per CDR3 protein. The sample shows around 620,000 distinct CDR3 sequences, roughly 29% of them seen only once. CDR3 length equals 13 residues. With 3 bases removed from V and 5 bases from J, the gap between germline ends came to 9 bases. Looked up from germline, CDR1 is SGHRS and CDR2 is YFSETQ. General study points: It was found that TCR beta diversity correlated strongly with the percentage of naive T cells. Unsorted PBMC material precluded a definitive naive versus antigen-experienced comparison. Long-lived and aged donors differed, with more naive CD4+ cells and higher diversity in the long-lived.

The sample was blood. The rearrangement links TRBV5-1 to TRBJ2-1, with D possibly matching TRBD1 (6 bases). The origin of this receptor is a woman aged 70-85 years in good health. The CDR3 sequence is CASSYTGNNEQFF. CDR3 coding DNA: TGCGCCAGCAGCTACACAGGGAACAATGAGCAGTTCTTC.